These 8 T cell receptor beta chains were sequenced from one sample in a study of blood T cell repertoires in COVID-19 (dated by TCRdb to 2020 to 2022). Receptors were amplified or captured by the immunoSEQ multiplex PCR assay. The clones in this table, taken by TCRdb from immuneACCESS, are in-frame only. Not every clone is retained; where verified, under half of the shortfall comes from an unresolved V gene, and the cause of the rest is unknown. Across this sample there are roughly 290,000 clones, with around 90% seen only once. The ten largest clones add up to 1.7% of the sample. The specimen sequenced was PBMCs or T cells enriched from blood (not recorded which). Receptor source: a woman in her late teens or twenties with acute COVID-19.

The chain has TRBV3-1 (or the pseudogene TRBV3-2) and TRBJ2-4; 8 positions agree with TRBD1. Per germline, CDR1 LGHDT and CDR2 YNNKEL (reference sequence). The V gene end was trimmed by 4 bases and the J gene end by 7 bases; junction bases not matched to a gene: 6. CDR3 length equals 14 residues. CDR3: CASSLGQGENIQYF. The CDR3 DNA reads TGTGCCAGCAGCCTAGGACAGGGAGAGAACATTCAGTACTTC.

The chain links TRBV14 to TRBJ1-4; D may be TRBD1 (5 bases). CDR3 length: 17 amino acids. Germline CDR1 SGHDN, CDR2 FVKESK. V was shortened by 1 base and J by 5 bases, with 17 bases between the two germline ends. CDR3 coding DNA: TGTGCCAGCAGCCAAGCGACCTGGGGGGGACCCAATGAAAAACTGTTTTTT. Residues: CASSQATWGGPNEKLFF.

The chain combines TRBV28 with TRBJ1-2, with 8 bases lining up with TRBD1. V lost 6 bases to trimming and J lost 8 bases; unmatched junction nucleotides: 5. CDR3 length: 12 residues. From germline, CDR1 is MDHEN and CDR2 SYDVKM. Written as DNA, the CDR3 is TGTGCCAGCAGGGACAGGGTTTTCGGCTACACCTTC. Its protein is CASRDRVFGYTF.

V and J are TRBV19 and TRBJ2-2; the match to TRBD2 covers 10 bases. The V segment lost 0 bases and the J segment 0 bases; nucleotides outside the gene matches: 7. Germline CDR1 is LNHDA and CDR2 is SQIVND (reference sequence). This CDR3 spans 19 amino acids. This CDR3 reads CASSIEASGRRANTGELFF. In DNA, the CDR3 is TGTGCCAGTAGTATAGAGGCTAGCGGGAGAAGGGCGAACACCGGGGAGCTGTTTTTT. The whole variable domain, filled in from reference TRBV19 and TRBJ2-2, reads DGGITQSPKYLFRKEGQNVTLSCEQNLNHDAMYWYRQDPGQGLRLIYYSQIVNDFQKGDIAEGYSVSREKKESFPLTVTSAQKNPTAFYLCASSIEASGRRANTGELFFGEGSRLTVL.

The chain is built from TRBV6-4 and TRBJ1-1; TRBD1 matches at 10 bases. The V gene's germline CDR1 is MRHNA and CDR2 SNTAGT. The CDR3 contains 15 residues. V lost 6 bases, J lost 3 bases, and 7 bases stayed unmatched. CDR3 sequence reads: CASRRTGGLDTEAFF. CDR3 coding DNA: TGTGCCAGCAGACGGACAGGGGGGTTGGACACTGAAGCTTTCTTT.

This sequence joins TRBV9 and TRBJ1-5; TRBD1 matches at 10 bases. Germline-derived CDR1 and CDR2 are SGDLS and YYNGEE. The length of the CDR3 is 17 residues. With 3 bases clipped from V and 2 bases from J, the junction kept 8 bases outside the gene matches. The CDR3 DNA follows: TGTGCCAGCAGCGCGGACAGGGGGGAAATAGGCAATCAGCCCCAGCATTTT. Amino acids: CASSADRGEIGNQPQHF.

CDR3 DNA sequence: TGTGCCTGGAACCGGGACAGGGGTAACTCACCCCTCCACTTT. Encoded protein: CAWNRDRGNSPLHF. The chain uses TRBV30 and TRBJ1-6, with 10 bases that match TRBD1. V shed 4 bases and J 10 bases; nucleotides not matched to a gene: 7. CDR1 is GTSNPN, CDR2 SVGIG, per germline (reference sequence). CDR3 size: 14 residues.

The V gene is TRBV7-2, the J gene TRBJ2-5; 7 bases match TRBD2. Germline CDR1 and CDR2: SGHTA and FQGNSA. The CDR3 is 14 residues long. Germline trimming cut 1 base from V and 13 bases from J; bases unmatched to any gene: 12. The CDR3 is CASSLVRASGSMYF. The CDR3, as DNA: TGTGCCAGCAGCTTAGTTCGGGCTAGCGGCTCCATGTACTTC.